This TCR beta chain was observed in a study of cytomegalovirus exposure and HLA in healthy donors. Trimming cost V 0 bases and J 3 bases, with 10 bases left between them. There are 15 residues in the CDR3. Germline V gene lookup returns CDR1 SGHRS and CDR2 YFSETQ. A multiplex PCR was run with 60 Vbeta primers and 13 Jbeta primers. Assay used: immunoSEQ multiplex PCR; TCRdb lists only in-frame clones, some missing. Of approximately 150,000 clones listed, about 77% were seen once; the top ten hold 6% to 8%. Of note for this clone: Its matching antigen is unknown.

Whole-study results and caveats: Per a prior analysis, the majority of TCR beta V segments were productive roughly 90% or roughly 30% of the time.

This chain links TRBV5-1 with TRBJ2-1; D might be TRBD2 (7 bases). Material for sequencing was PBMCs. This sequence was found in a male donor in good health and CMV-seropositive. The CDR3 DNA follows: TGCGCCAGCAGCTTGGGCGGGGGCCGCTACAATGAGCAGTTCTTC. Translating gives CASSLGGGRYNEQFF. Full variable domain (missing parts from reference TRBV5-1 and TRBJ2-1): KAGVTQTPRYLIKTRGQQVTLSCSPISGHRSVSWYQQTPGQGLQFLFEYFSETQRNKGNFPGRFSGRQFSNSRSEMNVSTLELGDSALYLCASSLGGGRYNEQFFGPGTRLTVL.